These 5 T cell receptor beta chains came from one sample sequenced in a study of T-cell memory formation after mild COVID-19. TCRdb redid the calling of the 5' RACE reads with MiXCR, one entry per CDR3 protein. The sample lists approximately 150,000 distinct CDR3 sequences; under 15% were seen once. Sequencing used PBMCs or a T cell subset sorted from them (not recorded which). All receptors derive from a young man who had mild COVID-19 (a few samples of this study predate the infection). Cell type and time point are not known.

This clonotype was counted a few times. The V call is TRBV5-1, the J call TRBJ2-1, with 9 bases matching TRBD1. Trimming took 4 bases from V and 9 from J; bases not matched to a gene: 11. The CDR3 is made up of 15 amino acids. Germline V lookup: CDR1 SGHRS, CDR2 YFSETQ. The CDR3: CASSEPRTGAVEQFF. The CDR3, as DNA: TGCGCCAGCAGCGAACCACGGACAGGGGCTGTTGAGCAGTTCTTC.

Concerning this clonotype: A read error may account for a junction end that differs from germline. The chain links TRBV27 to TRBJ2-3; 7 bases agree with TRBD2. This CDR3 contains 17 residues. CDR1 MNHEY and CDR2 SMNVEV come from the germline V gene (reference sequence). The CDR3 bases are TGTGCAAGCAGGCCCGCTCGAGGGCGGGGGTTAAGTGATACGCAGTATTTT. Amino acid sequence: CASRPARGRGLSDTQYF.

V gene TRBV19 combines with J gene TRBJ2-7, with D perhaps TRBD1 (7 bases). This CDR3 comprises 16 residues. With 4 bases removed from V and 1 base from J, the gap between germline ends came to 17 bases. CDR1 is LNHDA and CDR2 is SQIVND in the germline V gene (reference sequence). The chain's CDR3 is CASSRGGGGASYEQYV. The CDR3 bases are TGTGCCAGTAGTAGGGGAGGAGGGGGCGCATCCTACGAGCAGTACGTC.

Many counts were recorded for this clonotype. The genes are TRBV5-1 and TRBJ2-4; tentatively, D is TRBD1 (5 bases). The germline CDR1 and CDR2 sequences are SGHRS and YFSETQ. V was cut by 5 bases and J by 7 bases, with 22 bases left in between. The CDR3 runs 16 residues. CDR3 residues: CASSVFLQAERNIQYF. CDR3 in DNA: TGCGCCAGCAGTGTGTTCTTACAGGCCGAAAGGAACATTCAGTACTTC.

The sample holds a few counts of this clonotype. V gene TRBV4-3 combines with J gene TRBJ2-2; 7 positions agree with TRBD2. Germline trimming cut 0 bases from V and 6 bases from J; bases unmatched to any gene: 16. Per germline, CDR1 LGHNA and CDR2 YSLEER. The length of the CDR3 is 19 residues. The CDR3 sequence: CASSQDALTGSGPAGELFF. CDR3 bases: TGCGCCAGCAGCCAAGATGCCTTGACCGGTAGCGGGCCGGCCGGGGAGCTGTTTTTT.